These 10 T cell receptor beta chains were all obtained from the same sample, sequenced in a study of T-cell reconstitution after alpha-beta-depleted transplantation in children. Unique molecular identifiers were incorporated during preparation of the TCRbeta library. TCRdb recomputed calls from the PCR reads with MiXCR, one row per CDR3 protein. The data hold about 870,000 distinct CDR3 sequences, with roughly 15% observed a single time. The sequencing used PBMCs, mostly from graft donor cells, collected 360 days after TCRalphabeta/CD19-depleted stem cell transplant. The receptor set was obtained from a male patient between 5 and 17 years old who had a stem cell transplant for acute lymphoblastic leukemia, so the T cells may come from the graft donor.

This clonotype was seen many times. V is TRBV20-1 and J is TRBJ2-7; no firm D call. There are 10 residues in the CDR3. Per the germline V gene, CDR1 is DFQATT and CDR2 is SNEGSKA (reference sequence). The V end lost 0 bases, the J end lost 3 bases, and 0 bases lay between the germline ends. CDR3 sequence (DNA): TGCAGTGCTAGAGACTACGAGCAGTACTTC. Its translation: CSARDYEQYF.

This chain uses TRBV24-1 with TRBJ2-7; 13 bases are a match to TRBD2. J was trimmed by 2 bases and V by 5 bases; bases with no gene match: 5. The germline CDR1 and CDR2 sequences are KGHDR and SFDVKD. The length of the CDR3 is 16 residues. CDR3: CATSGLAGGGAYEQYF. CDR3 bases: TGTGCCACCAGTGGACTAGCGGGAGGAGGGGCCTACGAGCAGTACTTC.

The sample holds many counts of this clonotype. CDR3 protein: CASSQDWEFTYEQYF. In DNA form, the CDR3 reads TGTGCCAGCAGCCAAGACTGGGAATTCACTTACGAGCAGTACTTC. V usage is TRBV4-2 and J usage is TRBJ2-7; D remains ambiguous. This CDR3 comprises 15 residues. CDR1 is LGHNA and CDR2 is YNFKEQ in the germline V gene. The V gene lost 0 bases and the J gene lost 4 bases, with 13 bases spanning the gap.

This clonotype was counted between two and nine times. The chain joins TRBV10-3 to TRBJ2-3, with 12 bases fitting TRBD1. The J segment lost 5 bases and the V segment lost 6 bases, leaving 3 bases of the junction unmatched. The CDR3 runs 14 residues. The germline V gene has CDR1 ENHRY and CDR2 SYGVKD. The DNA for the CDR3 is TGTGCCATCAGGGGACAGGGGGCAGGAGATACGCAGTATTTT. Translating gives CAIRGQGAGDTQYF.

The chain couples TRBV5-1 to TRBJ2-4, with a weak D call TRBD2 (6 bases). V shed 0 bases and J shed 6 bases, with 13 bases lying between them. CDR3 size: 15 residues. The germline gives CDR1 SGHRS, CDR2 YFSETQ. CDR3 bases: TGCGCCAGCAGCTTGGGACTAGAGGCCCTAAACATTCAGTACTTC. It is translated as CASSLGLEALNIQYF.

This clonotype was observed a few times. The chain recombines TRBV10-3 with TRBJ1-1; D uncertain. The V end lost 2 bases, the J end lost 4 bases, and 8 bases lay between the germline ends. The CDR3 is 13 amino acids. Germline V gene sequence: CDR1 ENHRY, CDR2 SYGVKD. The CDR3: CAISEGSGTEAFF. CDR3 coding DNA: TGTGCCATCAGTGAGGGGTCGGGCACTGAAGCTTTCTTT.

CDR3 sequence: CASGLVPGQGRNEQFF. The CDR3 DNA reads as TGTGCTAGTGGTTTGGTGCCGGGACAGGGACGCAATGAGCAGTTCTTC. The chain is built from TRBV12-5 and TRBJ2-1, with 9 bases aligning to TRBD1. The CDR3 loop spans 16 amino acids. The germline CDR1 and CDR2 sequences are LGHNT and FRNRAP. V lost 0 bases, J lost 6 bases, and 6 bases stayed unmatched.

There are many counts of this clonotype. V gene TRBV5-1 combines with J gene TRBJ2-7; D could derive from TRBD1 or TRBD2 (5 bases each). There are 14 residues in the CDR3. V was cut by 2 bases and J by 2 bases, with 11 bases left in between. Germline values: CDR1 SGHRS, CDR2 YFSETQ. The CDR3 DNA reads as TGCGCCAGCAGCTTCCGGGACGGGACCTACGAGCAGTACTTC. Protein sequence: CASSFRDGTYEQYF.

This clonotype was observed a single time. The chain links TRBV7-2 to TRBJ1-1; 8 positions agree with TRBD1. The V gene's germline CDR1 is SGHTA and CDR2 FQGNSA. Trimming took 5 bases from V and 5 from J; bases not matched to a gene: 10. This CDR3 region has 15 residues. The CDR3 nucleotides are TGTGCCAGCAGCCAACAGGGGGGTTCGACTACTGAAGCTTTCTTT. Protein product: CASSQQGGSTTEAFF. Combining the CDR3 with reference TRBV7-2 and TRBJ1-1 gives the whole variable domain GAGVSQSPSNKVTEKGKDVELRCDPISGHTALYWYRQSLGQGLEFLIYFQGNSAPDKSGLPSDRFSAERTGGSVSTLTIQRTQQEDSAVYLCASSQQGGSTTEAFFGQGTRLTVV.

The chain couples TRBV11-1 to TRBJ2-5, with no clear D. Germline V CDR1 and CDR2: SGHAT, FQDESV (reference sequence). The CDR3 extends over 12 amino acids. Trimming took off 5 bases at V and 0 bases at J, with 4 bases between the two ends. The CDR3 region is CASSDDQETQYF. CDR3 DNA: TGTGCCAGCAGCGACGACCAAGAGACCCAGTACTTC.